The sequence of this T cell receptor (beta chain) was determined in a study of blood T cell repertoires in COVID-19 (dated by TCRdb to the early 2020s). With respect to the entire study: Collaborator samples came from the United States, Italy and Spain and covered acute and convalescent phases of COVID-19. The repertoires were released in a freely available public database meant as a resource for research on the immune response to SARS-CoV-2. HLA class I and class II types, where available, came from metadata supplied by the sample provider rather than from assay-based typing. Nearly every sample came with metadata listing a de-identified subject ID, COVID-19 status, age in years and sex. The prospective study material was composed of cDNA or gDNA derived from T cells, B-cell-depleted T cells, or PBMCs. Subjects who had been exposed to COVID-19, were actively infected with it, or had recovered from it provided the deeply sampled blood TCRbeta repertoires that made up the dataset. The samples were drawn from two sources: the first 160 participants of the ongoing ImmuneRACE study, and 1,200 or so subjects contributed by 6 global collaborators.

Whole blood was collected in K2EDTA tubes by collaborating institutions according to the institutions' own protocols. For TCRbeta analysis, collaborators shipped samples in one of three forms: frozen whole blood, isolated PBMCs, or DNA extracted from either of those sample types. Here is what the overall study found, with its caveats: How much clinical and demographic metadata was included differed by source and by participant, and the metadata was provided uncurated.

TCRbeta CDR3 regions were amplified from genomic DNA by means of the immunoSEQ Assay, a bias-controlled multiplex PCR. Per the original workflow: Within the assay, amplification of reference gene primers was used to estimate how many nucleated cells each sample contained. To quantify the absolute abundance of each unique TCRbeta CDR3 rearrangement, sequence reads were collapsed and filtered. Productive Simpson clonality was computed per sample as the square root of Simpson's diversity index over productive rearrangements. Entries here come from immuneACCESS through TCRdb and include only in-frame sequences with V and J called. Some clones fail to appear in such tables; in the studies checked, an unresolved V gene covers under half of the shortfall, and the cause of the remainder is unknown. Clonal size and the V and J genes are those of that table, whereas D and trimming came from the DNA. This sample holds around 380,000 clones; 81% were observed only once. The top ten clones comprise roughly 1.1% of the sample.

Its CDR3 holds 15 amino acids, cysteine through phenylalanine. Left in the record is the CDR3 DNA by itself, 45 bases read in frame from the first base. V ends up 1 base short and J 3 bases short, with an unmatched junction base count of 5. Sequences SGHVS (CDR1) and FQNEAQ (CDR2) are obtained from the germline V gene. This clone has more than one count but fewer than ten. Its antigen target is currently unknown. No base quality information exists; no much larger clone differs at one position. The clonotype was recovered from a human donor with acute or convalescent COVID-19. The donor label of this sample is uncertain. Recombination joined TRBV7-8 with TRBJ2-5, with 7 bases in between that match TRBD2. Sample: peripheral blood. The DNA is as follows: TGTGCCAGCAGCTTAGTTAAGGGAGGGAAAGAGACCCAGTACTTC. Protein translation: CASSLVKGGKETQYF.